The 24 T cell receptor beta chains given below trace back to one sample, sequenced in a study of blood T cell repertoires in COVID-19. The assay was immunoSEQ multiplex PCR, and TCRdb's table has in-frame clones only and misses some. The table lists about 100,000 clones, roughly nine tenths of them singletons. The source material was peripheral blood. The receptors were sampled from a man aged 25-45 years in a cohort sampled during active COVID-19.

This clone showed up just once. The chain is built from TRBV2 and TRBJ2-3; 8 nucleotides agree with TRBD2. The CDR3 has 15 amino acids. The junction had 4 bases not matched to a gene; V was cut back by 5 bases and J by 0 bases. Germline CDR1 is SNHLY and CDR2 is FYNNEI. DNA of the CDR3: TGTGCCAGCAGTTTCGCGGGGGGCAGCACAGATACGCAGTATTTT. Its protein product is CASSFAGGSTDTQYF.

The chain links TRBV7-8 to TRBJ2-7; 12 nucleotides line up with TRBD2. Germline V lookup: CDR1 SGHVS, CDR2 FQNEAQ. V dropped 1 base and J dropped 5; count of bases not matched to a gene: 15. This CDR3 contains 19 residues. The CDR3 protein is CASSLGLGLAGKSKNEQYF. CDR3 coding DNA: TGTGCCAGCAGCTTAGGATTAGGACTAGCGGGGAAGTCGAAGAACGAGCAGTACTTC.

The CDR3 DNA reads as TGTGCCAGCAGCTCCAGACTAGCGGGAGAGACCCAGTACTTC. Its protein is CASSSRLAGETQYF. The V gene is TRBV5-4, the J gene TRBJ2-5; 10 nucleotides align to TRBD2. Germline CDR1 reads SGHNT; CDR2 reads YYREEE (reference sequence). The CDR3 sequence is 14 residues long. J gave up 4 bases and V 3 bases, and 3 bases lay outside the gene matches.

This sequence joins TRBV18 and TRBJ1-1; possibly TRBD1 for D (5 bases). The CDR3 contains 13 residues. V was cut by 6 bases and J by 11 bases, with 19 bases left in between. In germline, CDR1 is KGHSH, CDR2 LQKENI. The CDR3 is CASSEGGDGDAFF. Written as DNA, the CDR3 is TGTGCCAGCTCGGAGGGAGGGGATGGTGACGCTTTCTTT.

The sample holds a few counts of this clone. The V and J genes are TRBV6-4 and TRBJ2-1, with 10 bases that match TRBD1. CDR1 MRHNA and CDR2 SNTAGT come from the germline V gene. J lost 5 bases, V lost 4 bases, and 17 bases had no gene match. The CDR3 is 19 residues long. The CDR3 bases are TGTGCCAGCAGTGCCTCCCACTTCCGGACAGGGGGGTGCGACAATGAGCAGTTCTTC. As protein: CASSASHFRTGGCDNEQFF.

This clone came up a few times. CDR3 protein: CASSYRTLLGGSPLHF. For the CDR3, the DNA is TGTGCCAGCAGTTACCGGACACTACTTGGGGGGTCACCCCTCCACTTT. V gene TRBV6-2 or TRBV6-3 combines with J gene TRBJ1-6; D may be TRBD1 (5 bases). CDR1 is MNHEY and CDR2 is SVGEGT in the germline V gene. V lost 2 bases, J lost 10 bases, and 18 bases lay in between. The CDR3 spans 16 residues.

The CDR3 bases are TGTGCCACCAGTACCGGGACAGGGACAGTCGGGGCCAACGTCCTGACTTTC. Translation gives CATSTGTGTVGANVLTF. This chain joins TRBV24-1 and TRBJ2-6; 9 nucleotides agree with TRBD1. The CDR3 consists of 17 residues. Germline CDR1 and CDR2: KGHDR and SFDVKD. V trimming: 6 bases; J trimming: 4 bases; junction bases outside the gene matches: 9.

The chain employs TRBV2 and TRBJ2-3; 12 nucleotides agree with TRBD2. Germline CDR1 reads SNHLY; CDR2 reads FYNNEI. The CDR3 is 16 residues long. V lost 6 bases to trimming and J lost 2 bases; unmatched junction nucleotides: 6. The CDR3 DNA reads as TGTGCCAGCAGCAGACTAGCGGGGGAGCCCACAGATACGCAGTATTTT. Amino acid sequence: CASSRLAGEPTDTQYF.

This sequence joins TRBV3-1 (or the pseudogene TRBV3-2) and TRBJ1-1; 7 bases match TRBD1. Germline V gene data show CDR1 as LGHDT and CDR2 as YNNKEL (reference sequence). The J segment lost 5 bases and the V segment lost 6 bases, leaving 6 bases of the junction unmatched. This CDR3 has 13 residues. The CDR3 coding sequence is TGTGCCAGCAGTGACAGGGCGCGGACTGAAGCTTTCTTT. Its translation is CASSDRARTEAFF.

The chain is built from TRBV7-6 and TRBJ1-4, with 7 bases aligning to TRBD1. The ends lost 5 bases at V and 4 bases at J; junction bases unmatched: 7. The CDR3 length is 15 residues. Germline V gene lookup returns CDR1 SGHVS and CDR2 FNYEAQ. DNA for the CDR3: TGTGCCAGCAGCACCGGGGACAGACATAATGAAAAACTGTTTTTT. Translation gives CASSTGDRHNEKLFF.

The V and J genes are TRBV7-9 and TRBJ1-4; D perhaps matches TRBD1 (5 bases). CDR1 SEHNR and CDR2 FQNEAQ come from the germline V gene (reference sequence). This CDR3 has 14 amino acids. The V end was cut by 5 bases, the J end by 5 bases, with 12 bases between. CDR3 amino acids: CASSRAGVNEKLFF. CDR3 coding DNA: TGTGCCAGCAGCCGCGCGGGGGTCAATGAAAAACTGTTTTTT.

As regards this clone: Other DNA sequences in the same sample also yield this CDR3. This chain connects TRBV6-1 to TRBJ2-3; 12 bases line up with TRBD2. V lost 2 bases and J lost 1; bases outside the gene matches: 1. Germline V CDR1 and CDR2: MNHNS, SASEGT. CDR3 length: 16 amino acids. The CDR3, as DNA: TGTGCCAGCAGTGAAAGACTAGCGGGGGGCACAGATACGCAGTATTTT. This codes for CASSERLAGGTDTQYF.

In this sample, this clone turned up a few times. This chain connects TRBV30 to TRBJ1-5; 7 bases are shared with TRBD1. V shed 0 bases, J shed 6 bases, and the junction held 5 bases outside the gene matches. Germline V gene data show CDR1 as GTSNPN and CDR2 as SVGIG (reference sequence). The CDR3 runs 14 residues. The CDR3 DNA reads TGTGCCTGGAGTGTACAGGCAGGGGGTCAGCCCCAGCATTTT. Translated: CAWSVQAGGQPQHF.

V and J are TRBV5-1 and TRBJ2-5; a possible D gene is TRBD2 (6 bases). CDR1 and CDR2 from the germline V gene are SGHRS and YFSETQ. The CDR3 length is 14 residues. V dropped 0 bases and J dropped 5 bases, with 11 bases sitting between them. The chain's CDR3 is CASSLGAGGETQYF. CDR3 nucleotide sequence: TGCGCCAGCAGCTTGGGGGCAGGAGGGGAGACCCAGTACTTC.

This chain joins TRBV27 and TRBJ2-1; D possibly corresponds to TRBD2 (7 bases). CDR1 is MNHEY, CDR2 SMNVEV, per germline (reference sequence). V gave up 3 bases and J gave up 0 bases, with 15 bases separating them. CDR3 length: 17 residues. CDR3 nucleotide sequence: TGTGCCAGCAGTTTGGATGGGCGGGGGCCCTCCTACAATGAGCAGTTCTTC. As protein: CASSLDGRGPSYNEQFF.

Comment on this clone: An end of the junction does not agree with germline; a read error may underlie this. The chain employs TRBV5-8 and TRBJ1-1, with D maybe TRBD1 (6 bases). In germline, CDR1 is SGHTS, CDR2 YDEGEE. The CDR3 totals 14 residues. The CDR3 DNA reads as TGTGCCAGCAGGTTGGGGGGCTATAACACTGAAGCTTTCTTT. Amino acids: CASRLGGYNTEAFF. Using reference TRBV5-8 and TRBJ1-1 for the parts outside the CDR3, the full variable domain is EAGVTQSPTHLIKTRGQQATLRCSPISGHTSVYWYQQALGLGLQFLLWYDEGEERNRGNFPPRFSGRQFPNYSSELNVNALELEDSALYLCASRLGGYNTEAFFGQGTRLTVV.

The chain uses TRBV28 and TRBJ2-5; 8 nucleotides line up with TRBD2. V dropped 7 bases and J dropped 5; count of bases not matched to a gene: 9. In germline, CDR1 is MDHEN, CDR2 SYDVKM. This CDR3 has 14 residues. The CDR3 DNA reads TGTGCCAGCATAGACGGGGGGGCCCTCGAGACCCAGTACTTC. It yields the protein CASIDGGALETQYF.

With regard to this clone: The same CDR3 is also encoded by other DNA sequences in this sample. The chain carries TRBV5-1 and TRBJ2-3; 14 bases are shared with TRBD2. The J segment lost 0 bases and the V segment lost 0 bases, leaving 0 bases of the junction unmatched. This CDR3 has 17 residues. CDR1 and CDR2 from the germline V gene are SGHRS and YFSETQ. The CDR3 bases are TGCGCCAGCAGCTTGGGACTAGCGGGGGGGAGCACAGATACGCAGTATTTT. Protein sequence: CASSLGLAGGSTDTQYF.

The chain links TRBV6-4 to TRBJ2-3, with 11 bases matching TRBD2. The junction had 5 bases not matched to a gene; V was cut back by 3 bases and J by 6 bases. The CDR3 spans 15 residues. Germline V lookup: CDR1 MRHNA, CDR2 SNTAGT. CDR3 sequence: CASSETSGAGDTQYF. The CDR3 DNA sequence: TGTGCCAGCAGTGAGACTAGCGGGGCAGGTGATACGCAGTATTTT.

V is TRBV5-4 and J is TRBJ1-4; 9 nucleotides agree with TRBD1. CDR3 length: 14 residues. Germline V gene data show CDR1 as SGHNT and CDR2 as YYREEE (reference sequence). Trimming at V came to 4 bases and at J to 8 bases, leaving 6 bases not matched to a gene. The CDR3, as DNA: TGTGCCAGCAGCCTACAGGGGGCAGGGGAAAAACTGTTTTTT. The encoded protein is CASSLQGAGEKLFF.

J is TRBJ1-3 and V is TRBV9, with 9 bases matching TRBD1. Per the germline V gene, CDR1 is SGDLS and CDR2 is YYNGEE. The CDR3 is 16 residues long. V dropped 3 bases and J dropped 0; count of bases not matched to a gene: 4. The CDR3 is CASSAGQGLSGNTIYF. DNA of the CDR3: TGTGCCAGCAGCGCAGGACAGGGGCTCTCTGGAAACACCATATATTTT.

This clone showed up just a few times. The V gene is TRBV5-6, the J gene TRBJ2-2, with 13 bases lining up with TRBD2. J lost 3 bases, V lost 4 bases, and 6 bases had no gene match. The CDR3 is made up of 17 amino acids. In germline, CDR1 is SGHDT, CDR2 YYEEEE. The CDR3 spells CASSPEGLAGYTGELFF. Written as DNA, the CDR3 is TGTGCCAGCAGCCCGGAGGGACTAGCGGGGTACACCGGGGAGCTGTTTTTT.

This clone has only one observation. The chain carries TRBV5-1 and TRBJ2-7, with a weak D call TRBD1 (6 bases). V was pared by 5 bases and J by 4 bases, with 13 bases between. CDR1 and CDR2 from the germline V gene are SGHRS and YFSETQ. The CDR3 runs 13 residues. The CDR3 protein is CASRSGGSYEQYF. CDR3 in DNA: TGCGCCAGCAGAAGTGGGGGCTCGTACGAGCAGTACTTC.

This rearrangement joins TRBV6-5 to TRBJ2-1; the match to TRBD1 covers 9 bases. V trimming: 6 bases; J trimming: 5 bases; junction bases outside the gene matches: 5. The CDR3 runs 14 residues. CDR1 and CDR2 (germline): MNHEY, SVGAGI. The CDR3 loop reads CASSKGQGNNEQFF. Here the CDR3 DNA reads TGTGCCAGCAGCAAGGGACAGGGTAACAATGAGCAGTTCTTC.